This T cell receptor (beta chain) derives from a study of CD8+ T cells in alopecia areata. Sequencing relied on a cDNA template that was reverse transcribed from extracted RNA. The repertoire was sequenced with immunoSEQ multiplex PCR; TCRdb's copy has only in-frame clones and lacks some. This table has just over 150,000 clones, about 53% appearing once. The CDR3 extends over 14 amino acids. Germline V gene sequence: CDR1 SGHRS, CDR2 YFSETQ. The trim removed 2 bases at V and 8 bases at J, leaving 3 bases unmatched. The chain joins TRBV5-1 to TRBJ1-6; TRBD1 matches 8 bases. The sample in question was CD8+ T cells sorted from blood, obtained at week 0. This clonotype was obtained from a human donor with alopecia areata. This CDR3 is CASSLGQGDSPLHF. In nucleotides, the CDR3 is TGCGCCAGCAGCTTAGGACAGGGAGATTCACCCCTCCACTTT. Supplemented by reference TRBV5-1 and TRBJ1-6, the full variable domain reads KAGVTQTPRYLIKTRGQQVTLSCSPISGHRSVSWYQQTPGQGLQFLFEYFSETQRNKGNFPGRFSGRQFSNSRSEMNVSTLELGDSALYLCASSLGQGDSPLHFGNGTRLTVT.